The T cell receptor beta chain described here comes from a study of technical replicates of blood from four donors. The table came from immunoSEQ multiplex PCR; TCRdb's copy has only in-frame clones and leaves some out. The table has 65,000 to 95,000 clones, roughly 98% seen once. The CDR3 runs to 14 residues. Trimming took 6 bases from V and 0 from J, leaving 9 bases between them. Germline CDR1 is MNHEY and CDR2 is SVGAGI. This receptor was identified in a human donor in good health. The material sequenced was T cells isolated from PBMCs. The V call is TRBV6-5, the J call TRBJ1-5, with a tentative D call TRBD1 (6 bases). The CDR3 loop reads CASRGQNSNQPQHF. The CDR3 nucleotides are TGTGCCAGCAGAGGACAGAATAGCAATCAGCCCCAGCATTTT.